The sequence of this T cell receptor (beta chain) was determined in a study of blood T cell repertoires in COVID-19. Overall study context: Spain, Italy and the United States supplied samples that represented acute and convalescent COVID-19. Sources were T cells, B-cell-depleted T cells, or PBMCs; the material itself was cDNA or gDNA.

CDR1 is MGHDK and CDR2 is SYGVNS in the germline V gene. The CDR3 is made up of 14 amino acids. Trimming shortened V by 5 bases and J by 6 bases, and 14 bases separated the two germline ends. Per the original methods: Amplification from reference gene primers served as the basis for estimated nucleated cell counts. TCRdb's table, derived via immunoSEQ multiplex PCR, lists solely in-frame clones and lacks some. The D gene and trimming were derived from the DNA, and the V and J assignments and clone size from that table. The data contain 95,000 to 110,000 clones, around nine tenths of them singletons. This clonotype originated in a woman under 40 with acute or convalescent COVID-19. The genes are TRBV25-1 and TRBJ2-1; TRBD1 is a possible D gene (5 bases). Sequencing was done on a sample of peripheral blood. CDR3: CASSRQLSPNEQFF. Written as DNA, the CDR3 is TGTGCCAGCAGTCGACAGCTATCACCCAATGAGCAGTTCTTC.